The sequence of this T cell receptor (beta chain) was determined in a study of T cells in Graves' hyperthyroidism and ophthalmopathy. Amplified TCR beta CDR3 regions came from RNA transcripts. With the HTBI primer set, the TCR CDR3 went through a first round of RT-PCR. One entry per CDR3 protein, called by TCRdb with MiXCR from the multiplex PCR reads. The sample holds about 700,000 distinct CDR3 sequences, approximately 14% seen once. Comment on this clonotype: What it recognizes is unknown.

Germline loops: CDR1 KGHDR, CDR2 SFDVKD. This CDR3 comprises 12 residues. The ends were cut back, 7 bases at V and 5 bases at J, with 10 bases in the middle. Notes on the study in general: Expanded thyroid clonotypes (above 0.001) were mostly also found in blood.

This sequence was found in a woman in her late teens or twenties with Graves' hyperthyroidism. This rearrangement joins TRBV24-1 to TRBJ2-5; D ambiguous. Sample: blood. The CDR3 DNA reads TGTGCCACCAGGGACGTGGGGGAGACCCAGTACTTC. Translating gives CATRDVGETQYF.